The source of this TCR beta chain is a study of T-cell reconstitution after alpha-beta-depleted transplantation in children. Trimming at V came to 5 bases and at J to 4 bases, leaving 8 bases not matched to a gene. Germline V gene lookup returns CDR1 MNHEY and CDR2 SMNVEV (reference sequence). The CDR3 runs 15 residues. This clonotype was recorded a few times. Unique molecular identifiers featured in how the TCRbeta library was prepared. In TCRdb, the PCR reads were re-called with MiXCR into one record per CDR3 protein. This table has roughly 790,000 distinct CDR3 sequences, 16% appearing once. The source of this sequence is a male patient aged 5 to 17 who had a stem cell transplant for acute lymphoblastic leukemia, so the T cells may come from the graft donor. The specimen was PBMCs, mostly from graft donor cells, collected 360 days after TCRalphabeta/CD19-depleted stem cell transplant. V is TRBV27 and J is TRBJ2-1; 7 bases align to TRBD1. The DNA of the CDR3 is TGTGCCAGCAGTCCGACAGGGTCTACTTACAATGAGCAGTTCTTC. Translation: CASSPTGSTYNEQFF.